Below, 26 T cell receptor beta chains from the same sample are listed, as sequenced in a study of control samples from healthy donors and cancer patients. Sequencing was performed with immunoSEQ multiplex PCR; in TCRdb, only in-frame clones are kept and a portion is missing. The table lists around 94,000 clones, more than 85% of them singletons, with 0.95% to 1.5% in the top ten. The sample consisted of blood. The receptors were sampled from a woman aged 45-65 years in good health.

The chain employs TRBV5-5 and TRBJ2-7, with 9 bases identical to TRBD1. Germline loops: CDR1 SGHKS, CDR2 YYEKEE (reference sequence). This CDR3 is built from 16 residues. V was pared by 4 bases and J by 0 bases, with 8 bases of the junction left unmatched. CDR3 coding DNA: TGTGCCAGCAGCAGAACAGGGGGCGATTACTCCTACGAGCAGTACTTC. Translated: CASSRTGGDYSYEQYF.

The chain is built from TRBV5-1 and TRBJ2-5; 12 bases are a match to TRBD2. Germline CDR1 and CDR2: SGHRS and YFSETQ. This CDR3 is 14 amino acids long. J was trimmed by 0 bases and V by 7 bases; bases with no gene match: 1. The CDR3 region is CASRLAGDQETQYF. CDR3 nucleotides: TGCGCCAGCCGACTAGCGGGGGACCAAGAGACCCAGTACTTC.

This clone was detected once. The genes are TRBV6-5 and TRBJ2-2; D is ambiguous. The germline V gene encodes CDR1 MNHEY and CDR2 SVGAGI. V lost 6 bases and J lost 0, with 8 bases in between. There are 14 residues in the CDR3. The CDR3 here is CASRTGTNTGELFF. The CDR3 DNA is TGTGCCAGCAGAACGGGTACGAACACCGGGGAGCTGTTTTTT.

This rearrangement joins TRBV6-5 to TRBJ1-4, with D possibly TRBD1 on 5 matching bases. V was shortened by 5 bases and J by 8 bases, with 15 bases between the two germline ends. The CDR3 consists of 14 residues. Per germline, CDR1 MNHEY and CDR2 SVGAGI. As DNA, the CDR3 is TGTGCCAGCAGTCCGGGGGGAAGGTCGGAAAAACTGTTTTTT. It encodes CASSPGGRSEKLFF.

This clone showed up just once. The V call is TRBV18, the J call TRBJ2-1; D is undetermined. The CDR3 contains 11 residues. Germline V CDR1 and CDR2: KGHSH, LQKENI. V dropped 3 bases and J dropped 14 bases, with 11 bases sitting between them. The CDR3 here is CASSPGTAEFF. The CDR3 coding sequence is TGTGCCAGCTCACCTGGTACCGCGGAGTTCTTC.

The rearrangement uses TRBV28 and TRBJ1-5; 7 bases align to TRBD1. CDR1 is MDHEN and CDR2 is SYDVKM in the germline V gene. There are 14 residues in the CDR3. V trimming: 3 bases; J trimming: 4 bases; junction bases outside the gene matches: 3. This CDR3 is CASSLRQGNQPQHF. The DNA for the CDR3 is TGTGCCAGCAGTTTGAGACAGGGTAATCAGCCCCAGCATTTT.

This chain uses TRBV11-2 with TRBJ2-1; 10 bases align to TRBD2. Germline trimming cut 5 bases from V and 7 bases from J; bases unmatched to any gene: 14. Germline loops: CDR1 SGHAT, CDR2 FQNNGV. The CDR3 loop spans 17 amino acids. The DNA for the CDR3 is TGTGCCAGCAGCCCCAGATGGACTAGCGGAGGGGGGAATGAGCAGTTCTTC. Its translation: CASSPRWTSGGGNEQFF.

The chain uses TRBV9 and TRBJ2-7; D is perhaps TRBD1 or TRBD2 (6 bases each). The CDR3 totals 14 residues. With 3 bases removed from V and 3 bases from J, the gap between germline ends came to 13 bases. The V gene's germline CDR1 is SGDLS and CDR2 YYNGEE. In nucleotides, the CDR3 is TGTGCCAGCAGCGCCAGAGGGGGGTTCTACGAGCAGTACTTC. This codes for CASSARGGFYEQYF.

CDR3 nucleotide sequence: TGTGCCAGCAGCGCAGGACTAGCGGGGAACACAGATACGCAGTATTTT. Its protein is CASSAGLAGNTDTQYF. The chain recombines TRBV9 with TRBJ2-3; 12 bases match TRBD2. Trimming removed 3 bases from V and 2 bases from J; junction bases left unmatched: 4. Looked up from germline, CDR1 is SGDLS and CDR2 is YYNGEE. This CDR3 has 16 residues.

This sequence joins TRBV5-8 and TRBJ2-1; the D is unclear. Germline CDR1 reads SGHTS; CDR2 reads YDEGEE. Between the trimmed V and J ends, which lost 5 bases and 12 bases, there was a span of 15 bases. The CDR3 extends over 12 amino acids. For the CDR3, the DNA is TGTGCCAGCAGGTACGTGGAAAGTCGGCAGTTCTTC. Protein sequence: CASRYVESRQFF.

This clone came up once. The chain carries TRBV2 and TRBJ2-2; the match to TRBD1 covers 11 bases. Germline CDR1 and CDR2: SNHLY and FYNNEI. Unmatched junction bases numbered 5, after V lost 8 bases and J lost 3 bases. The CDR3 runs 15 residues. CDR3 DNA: TGTGCCAGCGAACCGGGACAGGGGGACACCGGGGAGCTGTTTTTT. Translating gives CASEPGQGDTGELFF. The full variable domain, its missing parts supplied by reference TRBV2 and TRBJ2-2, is EPEVTQTPSHQVTQMGQEVILRCVPISNHLYFYWYRQILGQKVEFLVSFYNNEISEKSEIFDDQFSVERPDGSNFTLKIRSTKLEDSAMYFCASEPGQGDTGELFFGEGSRLTVL.

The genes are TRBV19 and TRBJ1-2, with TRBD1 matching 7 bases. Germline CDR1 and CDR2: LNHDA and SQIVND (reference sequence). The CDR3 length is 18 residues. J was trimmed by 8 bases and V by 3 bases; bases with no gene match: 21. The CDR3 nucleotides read TGTGCCAGTAGTATCGGCCTAATTCGGGGACCCGGGACAGACGGCTACACCTTC. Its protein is CASSIGLIRGPGTDGYTF.

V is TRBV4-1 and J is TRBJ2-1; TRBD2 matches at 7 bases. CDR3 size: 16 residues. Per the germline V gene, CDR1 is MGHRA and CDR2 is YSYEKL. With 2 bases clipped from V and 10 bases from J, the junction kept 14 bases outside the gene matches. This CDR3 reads CASSQRYVTSPGEQFF. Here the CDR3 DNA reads TGCGCCAGCAGCCAACGTTACGTGACTAGCCCGGGGGAGCAGTTCTTC.

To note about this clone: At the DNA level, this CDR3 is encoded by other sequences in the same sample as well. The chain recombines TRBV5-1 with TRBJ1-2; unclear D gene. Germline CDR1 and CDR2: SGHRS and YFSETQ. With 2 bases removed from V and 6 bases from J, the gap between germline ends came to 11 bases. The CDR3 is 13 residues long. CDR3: CASSLAAEDGYTF. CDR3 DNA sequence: TGCGCCAGCAGCTTAGCGGCCGAAGATGGCTACACCTTC.

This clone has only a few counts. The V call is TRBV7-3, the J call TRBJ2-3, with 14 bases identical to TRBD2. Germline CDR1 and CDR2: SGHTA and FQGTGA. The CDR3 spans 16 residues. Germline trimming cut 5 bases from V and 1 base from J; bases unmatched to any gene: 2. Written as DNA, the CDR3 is TGTGCCAGCAGCCGGGGACTAGCGGGGGGCACAGATACGCAGTATTTT. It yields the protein CASSRGLAGGTDTQYF.

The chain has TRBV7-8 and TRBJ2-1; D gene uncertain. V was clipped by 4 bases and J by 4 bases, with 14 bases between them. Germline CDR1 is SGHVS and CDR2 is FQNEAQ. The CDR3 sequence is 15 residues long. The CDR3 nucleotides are TGTGCCAGCAGCTCTTCTACCACAGTTTACAATGAGCAGTTCTTC. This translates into CASSSSTTVYNEQFF.

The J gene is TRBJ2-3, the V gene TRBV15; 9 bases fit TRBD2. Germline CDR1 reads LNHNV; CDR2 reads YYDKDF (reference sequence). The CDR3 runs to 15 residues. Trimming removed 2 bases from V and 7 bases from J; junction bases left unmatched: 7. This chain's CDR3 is CATSRPTSGLNTQYF. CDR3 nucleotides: TGTGCCACCAGCAGACCGACTAGCGGCCTAAATACGCAGTATTTT.

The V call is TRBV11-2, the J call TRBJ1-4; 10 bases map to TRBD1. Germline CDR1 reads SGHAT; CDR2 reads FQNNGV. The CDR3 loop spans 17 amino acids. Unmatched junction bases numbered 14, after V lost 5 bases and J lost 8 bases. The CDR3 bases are TGTGCCAGCAGCCCGCTTGGGACAGGGGTTCTTGGAGAAAAACTGTTTTTT. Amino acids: CASSPLGTGVLGEKLFF.

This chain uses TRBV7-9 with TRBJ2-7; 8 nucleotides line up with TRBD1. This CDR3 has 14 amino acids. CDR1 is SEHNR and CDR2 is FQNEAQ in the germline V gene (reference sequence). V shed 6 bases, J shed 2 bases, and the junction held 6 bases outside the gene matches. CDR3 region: CASRGQAPPYEQYF. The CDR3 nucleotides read TGTGCCAGCAGGGGACAGGCCCCACCCTACGAGCAGTACTTC.

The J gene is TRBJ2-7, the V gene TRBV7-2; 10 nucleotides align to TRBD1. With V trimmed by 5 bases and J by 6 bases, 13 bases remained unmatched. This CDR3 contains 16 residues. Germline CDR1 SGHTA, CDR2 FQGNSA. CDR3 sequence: CASSPNNPRTGGEQYF. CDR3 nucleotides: TGTGCCAGCAGCCCTAATAATCCAAGGACAGGGGGCGAGCAGTACTTC.

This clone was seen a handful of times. The CDR3 protein is CASSYYGKETQYF. As DNA, the CDR3 is TGTGCCAGCAGTTACTATGGGAAAGAGACCCAGTACTTC. The gene calls are TRBV6-5 and TRBJ2-5; D not certain. The CDR3 consists of 13 residues. V lost 1 base and J lost 3, with 6 bases in between. Germline CDR1 MNHEY, CDR2 SVGAGI.

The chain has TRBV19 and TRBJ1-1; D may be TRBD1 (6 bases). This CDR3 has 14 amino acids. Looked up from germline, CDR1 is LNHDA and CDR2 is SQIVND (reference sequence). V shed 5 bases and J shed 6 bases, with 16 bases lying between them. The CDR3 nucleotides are TGTGCCAGTAGTTTACAACAGGGTGAGCCTGAAGCTTTCTTT. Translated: CASSLQQGEPEAFF.

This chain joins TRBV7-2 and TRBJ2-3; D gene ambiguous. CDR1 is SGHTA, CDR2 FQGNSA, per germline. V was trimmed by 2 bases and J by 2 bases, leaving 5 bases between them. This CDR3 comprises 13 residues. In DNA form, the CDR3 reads TGTGCCAGCAGCTTAACCAACACAGATACGCAGTATTTT. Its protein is CASSLTNTDTQYF.

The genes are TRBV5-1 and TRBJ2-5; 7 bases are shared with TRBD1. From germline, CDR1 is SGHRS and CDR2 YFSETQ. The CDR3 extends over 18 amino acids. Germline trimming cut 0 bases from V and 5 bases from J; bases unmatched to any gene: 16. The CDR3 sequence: CASSLGGQPGSTWETQYF. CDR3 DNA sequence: TGCGCCAGCAGCTTGGGGGGACAGCCCGGCTCTACGTGGGAGACCCAGTACTTC.

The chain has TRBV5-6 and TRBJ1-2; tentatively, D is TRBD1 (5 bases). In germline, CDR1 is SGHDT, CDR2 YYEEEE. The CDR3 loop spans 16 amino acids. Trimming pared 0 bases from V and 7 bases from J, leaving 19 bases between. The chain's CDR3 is CASSLVGLGESGGYTF. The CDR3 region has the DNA TGTGCCAGCAGCTTGGTCGGACTAGGGGAATCCGGTGGCTACACCTTC.

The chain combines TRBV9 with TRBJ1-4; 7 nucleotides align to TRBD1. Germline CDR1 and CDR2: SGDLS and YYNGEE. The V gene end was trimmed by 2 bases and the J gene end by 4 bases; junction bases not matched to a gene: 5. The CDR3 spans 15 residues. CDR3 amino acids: CASSVGGQYNEKLFF. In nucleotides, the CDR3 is TGTGCCAGCAGCGTGGGGGGACAGTATAATGAAAAACTGTTTTTT.